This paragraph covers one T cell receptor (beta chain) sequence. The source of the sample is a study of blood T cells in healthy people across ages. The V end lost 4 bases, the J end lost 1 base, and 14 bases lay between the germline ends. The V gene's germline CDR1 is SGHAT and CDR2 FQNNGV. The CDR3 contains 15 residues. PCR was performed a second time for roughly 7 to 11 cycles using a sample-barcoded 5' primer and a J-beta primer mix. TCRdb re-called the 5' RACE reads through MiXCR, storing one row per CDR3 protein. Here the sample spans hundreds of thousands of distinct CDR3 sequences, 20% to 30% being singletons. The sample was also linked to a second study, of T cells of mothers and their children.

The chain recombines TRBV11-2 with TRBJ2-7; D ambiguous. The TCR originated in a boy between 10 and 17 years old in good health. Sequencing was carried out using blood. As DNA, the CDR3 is TGTGCCAGCAGCTCATCTTTATTGCCTTCCTACGAGCAGTACTTC. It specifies CASSSSLLPSYEQYF.